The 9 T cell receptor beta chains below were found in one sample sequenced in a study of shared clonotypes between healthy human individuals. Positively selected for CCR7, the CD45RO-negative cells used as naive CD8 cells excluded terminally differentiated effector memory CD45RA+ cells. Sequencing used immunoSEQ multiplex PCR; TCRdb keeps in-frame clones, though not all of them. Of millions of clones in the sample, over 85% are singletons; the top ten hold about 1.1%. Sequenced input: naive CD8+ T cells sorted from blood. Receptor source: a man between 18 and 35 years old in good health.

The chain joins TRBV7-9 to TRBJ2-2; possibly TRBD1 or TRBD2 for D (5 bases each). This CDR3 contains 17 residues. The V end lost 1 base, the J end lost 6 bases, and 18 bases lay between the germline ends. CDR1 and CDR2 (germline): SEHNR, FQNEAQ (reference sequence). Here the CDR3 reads CASSLGPPIGTAGELFF. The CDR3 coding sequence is TGTGCCAGCAGCTTAGGGCCCCCTATAGGGACGGCCGGGGAGCTGTTTTTT.

The CDR3 nucleotides are TGTGCCAGTAGTATGGACAGGGAAGGAATTCAGCCCCAGCATTTT. This codes for CASSMDREGIQPQHF. The chain joins TRBV19 to TRBJ1-5, with TRBD1 matching over 8 bases. V lost 3 bases, J lost 6 bases, and 7 bases stayed unmatched. This CDR3 is 15 amino acids long. Germline CDR1 reads LNHDA; CDR2 reads SQIVND (reference sequence).

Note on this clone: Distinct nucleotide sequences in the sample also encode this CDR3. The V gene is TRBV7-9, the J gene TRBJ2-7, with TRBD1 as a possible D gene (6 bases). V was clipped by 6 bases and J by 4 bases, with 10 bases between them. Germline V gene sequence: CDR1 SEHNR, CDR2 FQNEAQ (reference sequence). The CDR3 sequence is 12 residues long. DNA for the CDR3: TGTGCCAGCAGTTCAACAGGGTACGAGCAGTACTTC. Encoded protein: CASSSTGYEQYF.

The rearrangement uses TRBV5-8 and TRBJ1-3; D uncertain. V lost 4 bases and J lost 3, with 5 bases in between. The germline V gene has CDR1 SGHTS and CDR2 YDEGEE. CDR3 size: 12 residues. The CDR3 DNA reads TGTGCCAGCAGCAATTATGGAAACACCATATATTTT. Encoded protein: CASSNYGNTIYF.

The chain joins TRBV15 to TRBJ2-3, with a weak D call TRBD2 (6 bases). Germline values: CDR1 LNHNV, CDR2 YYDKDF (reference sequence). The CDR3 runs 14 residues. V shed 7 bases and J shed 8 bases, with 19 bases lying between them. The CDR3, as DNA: TGTGCCACCAAATCCGGGACCGAGGGAGGTACGCAGTATTTT. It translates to CATKSGTEGGTQYF. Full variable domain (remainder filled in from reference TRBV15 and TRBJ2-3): DAMVIQNPRYQVTQFGKPVTLSCSQTLNHNVMYWYQQKSSQAPKLLFHYYDKDFNNEADTPDNFQSRRPNTSFCFLDIRSPGLGDTAMYLCATKSGTEGGTQYFGPGTRLTVL.

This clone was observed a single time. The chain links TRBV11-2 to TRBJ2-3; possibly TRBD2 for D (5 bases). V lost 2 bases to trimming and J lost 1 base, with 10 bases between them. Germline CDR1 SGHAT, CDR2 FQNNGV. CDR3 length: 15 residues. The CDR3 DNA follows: TGTGCCAGCAGCTTATCGGCGAGGGGCACAGATACGCAGTATTTT. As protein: CASSLSARGTDTQYF.

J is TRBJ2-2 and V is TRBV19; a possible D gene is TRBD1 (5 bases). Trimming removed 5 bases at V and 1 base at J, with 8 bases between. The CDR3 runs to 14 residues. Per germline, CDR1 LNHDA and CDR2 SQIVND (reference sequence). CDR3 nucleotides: TGTGCCAGTAGTCAGGGTGAGAACACCGGGGAGCTGTTTTTT. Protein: CASSQGENTGELFF. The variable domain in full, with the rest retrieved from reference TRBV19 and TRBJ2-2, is DGGITQSPKYLFRKEGQNVTLSCEQNLNHDAMYWYRQDPGQGLRLIYYSQIVNDFQKGDIAEGYSVSREKKESFPLTVTSAQKNPTAFYLCASSQGENTGELFFGEGSRLTVL.

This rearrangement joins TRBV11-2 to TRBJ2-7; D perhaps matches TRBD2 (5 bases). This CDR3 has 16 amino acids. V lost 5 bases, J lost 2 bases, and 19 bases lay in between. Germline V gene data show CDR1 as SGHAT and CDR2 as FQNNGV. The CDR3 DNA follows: TGTGCCAGCAGCCCATCCCTAGCTACTGAGGCCTACGAGCAGTACTTC. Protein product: CASSPSLATEAYEQYF.

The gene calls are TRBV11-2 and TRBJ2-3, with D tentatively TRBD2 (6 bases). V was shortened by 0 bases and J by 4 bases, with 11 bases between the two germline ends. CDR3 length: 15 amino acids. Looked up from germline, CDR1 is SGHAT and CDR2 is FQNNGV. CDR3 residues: CASSLEGRESDTQYF. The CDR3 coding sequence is TGTGCCAGCAGCTTAGAGGGGCGGGAATCAGATACGCAGTATTTT.